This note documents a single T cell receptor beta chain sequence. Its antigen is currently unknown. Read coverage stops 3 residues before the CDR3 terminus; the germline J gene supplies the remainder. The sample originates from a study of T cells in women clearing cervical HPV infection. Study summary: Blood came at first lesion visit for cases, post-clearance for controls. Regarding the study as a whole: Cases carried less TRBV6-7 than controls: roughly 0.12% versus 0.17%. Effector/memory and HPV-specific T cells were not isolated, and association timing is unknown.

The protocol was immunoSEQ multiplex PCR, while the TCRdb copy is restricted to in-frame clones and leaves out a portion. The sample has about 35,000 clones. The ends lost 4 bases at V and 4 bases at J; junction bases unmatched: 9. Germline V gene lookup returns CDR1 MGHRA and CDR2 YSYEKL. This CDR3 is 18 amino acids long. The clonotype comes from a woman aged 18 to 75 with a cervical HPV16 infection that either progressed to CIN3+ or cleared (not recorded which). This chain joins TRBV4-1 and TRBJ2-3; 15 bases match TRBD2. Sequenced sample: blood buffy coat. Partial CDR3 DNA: TGCGCCAGCAGCCGATCGGGACTAGCGGGAGGTGGAGCAGATACG. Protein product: CASSRSGLAGGGADT. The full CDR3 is CASSRSGLAGGGADTQYF.